The rows below give T cell receptor beta chains drawn from one sample of a study of T cell responses to AZD1222 COVID-19 vaccine. TCRdb's copy holds only in-frame clones and misses some; the assay was immunoSEQ multiplex PCR. The repertoire holds under 50,000 clones, approximately 89% seen once, with approximately 5% in the top ten. The starting material was peripheral blood, obtained 28 days after the second AZD1222 dose. Receptor source: an adult who received the AZD1222 COVID-19 vaccine. The CDR3 runs from the conserved cysteine through the conserved F or W. D genes are given only for firm matches. Expanded clones are given a class, and other clones once, few, many or no size at all.

d_call	v_call	clone_size	j_call	cdr3_nt	cdr3_aa
NA	TRBV12-3/TRBV12-4	NA	TRBJ1-2	TGTGCCAGCAACTCTAGACAGCATGGCTACACCTTC	CASNSRQHGYTF
NA	TRBV4-1	NA	TRBJ1-4	TGCGCCAGCAGGCCTACAGGACTGAATGAAAAACTGTTTTTT	CASRPTGLNEKLFF
NA	TRBV29-1	NA	TRBJ1-1	TGCAGCGTTGAGGTGAGGGGGACTGAAGCTTTCTTT	CSVEVRGTEAFF
NA	TRBV19	NA	TRBJ1-3	TGTGCCAGTAGTATAGGGGATCGAGCGTTTGGAAACACCATATATTTT	CASSIGDRAFGNTIYF
NA	TRBV5-4	NA	TRBJ1-2	TGTGCCAGCAGCTTGGGGGGAGGACCAAAGGATGGCTACACCTTC	CASSLGGGPKDGYTF
NA	TRBV20-1	NA	TRBJ2-7	TGCAGTGCTGGCGAGCAGTACTTC	CSAGEQYF
NA	TRBV4-2	NA	TRBJ1-2	TGTGCCAGCAGCCGTACAGGGTCGGGCTATGGCTACACCTTC	CASSRTGSGYGYTF
NA	TRBV7-9	NA	TRBJ2-1	TGTGCCAGCAGCCCCGGGTTCCAGGGCAATGAGCAGTTCTTC	CASSPGFQGNEQFF
NA	TRBV18	NA	TRBJ1-1	TGTGCCAGCTCACCGGGAACAGACCATTATTCTGAAGCTTTCTTT	CASSPGTDHYSEAFF
NA	TRBV7-8	few	TRBJ1-2	TGTGCCAGCAGCATTCCGGGGAACTATGGCTACACCTTC	CASSIPGNYGYTF
NA	TRBV5-4	NA	TRBJ2-2	TGTGCCAGCAGCTTGGGGGCGTCTTCGAACACCGGGGAGCTGTTTTTT	CASSLGASSNTGELFF
NA	TRBV6-5	once	TRBJ2-2	TGTGCCAGCACCTCAACCCAATTAAACACCGGGGAGCTGTTTTTT	CASTSTQLNTGELFF
NA	TRBV5-1	NA	TRBJ2-7	TGCGCCAGCAGCCCGGAGGGGGCCCGGCAGTACTTC	CASSPEGARQYF
TRBD2	TRBV5-1	NA	TRBJ2-1	TGCGCCAGCAGCTTGAGAGGGGTGGGTAGCGGGAGTGTCTACAATGAGCAGTTCTTC	CASSLRGVGSGSVYNEQFF
NA	TRBV4-1	NA	TRBJ1-2	TGCGCCAGCAGCCAAGAGGCAGCTAACTATGGCTACACCTTC	CASSQEAANYGYTF
NA	TRBV3-1/TRBV3-2	NA	TRBJ2-2	TGTGCCAGCAGCCAAGTAAACACCGGGGAGCTGTTTTTT	CASSQVNTGELFF
NA	TRBV18	NA	TRBJ1-6	TGTGCCAGCTCTCTACTTGACAGCCAACCCAATTCACCCCTCCACTTT	CASSLLDSQPNSPLHF
TRBD2	TRBV5-4	NA	TRBJ2-1	TGTGCCAGCAGCCCGGTAGTAGCGGGGGGGGACAATGAGCAGTTCTTC	CASSPVVAGGDNEQFF
NA	TRBV5-8	once	TRBJ2-3	TGTGCCAGCAGCTTTCGGAGGGAAGATACGCAGTATTTT	CASSFRREDTQYF
NA	TRBV4-1	NA	TRBJ1-4	TGCGCCAGCAGCCAAGAATGGGGACTAAATGAAAAACTGTTTTTT	CASSQEWGLNEKLFF
NA	TRBV16	NA	TRBJ1-5	TGTGCCAGCAGCCGGCAGCCCGCCGAGCAGCCCCAGCATTTT	CASSRQPAEQPQHF
TRBD2	TRBV25-1	NA	TRBJ2-7	TGTGCCAGCAGTGAAGGTGGGGGGGGACCCTACGAGCAGTACTTC	CASSEGGGGPYEQYF
NA	TRBV7-6	NA	TRBJ2-1	TGTGCCAGCAGCGTCCGACTCAACGGGGACAATGAGCAGTTCTTC	CASSVRLNGDNEQFF
NA	TRBV28	NA	TRBJ1-5	TGTGCCAGCACCTCTGGACAGTTCGCGAAGAACAATCAGCCCCAGCATTTT	CASTSGQFAKNNQPQHF
NA	TRBV18	few	TRBJ1-1	TGTGCCAGCTCATCGGACCTTGCCGCTTTCTTT	CASSSDLAAFF
NA	TRBV10-1	once	TRBJ2-1	TGCGCCAGCAGTAAGCCTGGGGGAAACAATGAGCAGTTCTTC	CASSKPGGNNEQFF
NA	TRBV7-9	once	TRBJ1-1	TGTGCCAGCAGTCTCGCAGGAATCAACACTGAAGCTTTCTTT	CASSLAGINTEAFF
TRBD2	TRBV28	NA	TRBJ2-3	TGTGCCAGCAGTTTAAGCGCGTTGGCTAGCGGGGTGGCAGATACGCAGTATTTT	CASSLSALASGVADTQYF
NA	TRBV3-1/TRBV3-2	NA	TRBJ1-5	TGTGCCAGCAGCCAAGCCGCTCAGCCCCAGCATTTT	CASSQAAQPQHF
TRBD1	TRBV18	NA	TRBJ2-2	TGTGCCAGCTCACCGGGAGACAGGGGGCGTTACACCGGGGAGCTGTTTTTT	CASSPGDRGRYTGELFF
NA	TRBV10-3	NA	TRBJ2-1	TGTGCCATCAGTGATTTTTCGGGATTAAACAATGAGCAGTTCTTC	CAISDFSGLNNEQFF
NA	TRBV11-2	NA	TRBJ1-1	TGTGCCAGCAGTTTAGAAGTTCCCAGGGCCCCTGAAGCTTTCTTT	CASSLEVPRAPEAFF
NA	TRBV27	NA	TRBJ1-1	TGTGCCAGCAGTTTACCGGGGGCAAGGAACACTGAAGCTTTCTTT	CASSLPGARNTEAFF
TRBD1	TRBV5-8	NA	TRBJ1-1	TGTGCCAGCAGCCGTGACAGGGACATGAACACTGAAGCTTTCTTT	CASSRDRDMNTEAFF
NA	TRBV7-2	NA	TRBJ2-3	TGTGCCAGCAGCTTAGGGGTCCTAAGCACAGATACGCAGTATTTT	CASSLGVLSTDTQYF
NA	TRBV5-1	NA	TRBJ1-1	TGCGCCAGCAGCTTGGTCCTGGCAGGGGTAGGAGCTTTCTTT	CASSLVLAGVGAFF
NA	TRBV18	NA	TRBJ1-1	TGTGCCAGCTCACCACCGGGTGGAAGCCAGGGATGGACTGAAGCTTTCTTT	CASSPPGGSQGWTEAFF
TRBD1	TRBV5-1	NA	TRBJ1-1	TGCGCCAGCAGCGACGACAGGGCGGACACTGAAGCTTTCTTT	CASSDDRADTEAFF
NA	TRBV7-3	NA	TRBJ2-5	TGTGCCAGCAGCTTAAGGCGATGGGAGACCCAGTACTTC	CASSLRRWETQYF
TRBD2	TRBV29-1	NA	TRBJ2-3	TGCAGCGTTGATACGGGTCGGGGGGTAGATACGCAGTATTTT	CSVDTGRGVDTQYF
NA	TRBV6-4	NA	TRBJ2-3	TGTGCCAGCAGTGGGGTGGGGGGAAGTCCAGATACGCAGTATTTT	CASSGVGGSPDTQYF
NA	TRBV11-2	NA	TRBJ1-2	TGTGCCAGCAGCTTAGAAGGGGAAGGTTATGGCTACACCTTC	CASSLEGEGYGYTF
NA	TRBV10-3	NA	TRBJ1-1	TGTGCCATCAGTGAGTCGAATCAGGGTATAGAAGCTTTCTTT	CAISESNQGIEAFF
TRBD1	TRBV19	NA	TRBJ2-7	TGTGCCAGTAGTGGGGGTTGGACAGGGGTTCCTTCTCAGCAGTACTTC	CASSGGWTGVPSQQYF
TRBD1	TRBV5-4	NA	TRBJ1-2	TGTGCCAGCAGCTCCCCGGGACAGGAGGGGTATGGCTACACCTTC	CASSSPGQEGYGYTF